The 5 T cell receptor beta chains below come from one sample, sequenced in a study of blood T cells in healthy people across ages. A J-beta primer mix and a sample-barcoded 5' primer were used in a second PCR of about 6 to 12 cycles. MiXCR was run by TCRdb on the 5' RACE reads, yielding one entry per CDR3 protein. The repertoire has 600,000 to 800,000 distinct CDR3 sequences, 20% to 25% of them found once; the top ten carry roughly 3.6%. Sequenced: blood. Receptors were obtained from a man between 65 and 85 years old in good health.

The V gene is TRBV5-1, the J gene TRBJ2-1; TRBD1 might be the D (6 bases). The CDR3 totals 16 residues. Germline V gene sequence: CDR1 SGHRS, CDR2 YFSETQ. The V end was cut by 4 bases, the J end by 0 bases, with 14 bases between. The CDR3 sequence is CASSLPTGSSYNEQFF. The CDR3 region has the DNA TGCGCCAGCAGCCTACCGACAGGCAGCTCCTACAATGAGCAGTTCTTC.

V is TRBV20-1 and J is TRBJ2-1; TRBD2 aligns across 13 bases. CDR3 length equals 15 residues. The germline gives CDR1 DFQATT, CDR2 SNEGSKA (reference sequence). The V and J ends lost 0 bases and 10 bases, in that order; junction bases with no gene match: 6. For the CDR3, the DNA is TGCAGTGCTAGAGAGAGGACTAGCGGGAGAGGCGAGCAGTTCTTC. This codes for CSARERTSGRGEQFF.

The chain carries TRBV9 and TRBJ2-5; 11 nucleotides match TRBD2. The CDR3 is 16 residues long. Trimming took 2 bases from V and 1 from J; bases not matched to a gene: 4. Germline loops: CDR1 SGDLS, CDR2 YYNGEE. CDR3 DNA: TGTGCCAGCAGCGTCGGGACTAGCGGCCGCCAAGAGACCCAGTACTTC. Its translation: CASSVGTSGRQETQYF.

The chain employs TRBV7-3 and TRBJ2-5; tentatively, D is TRBD2 (6 bases). The end of the DNA is better explained by TRBJ2-7, so the J call may be wrong. The CDR3 loop spans 15 amino acids. Germline V gene sequence: CDR1 SGHTA, CDR2 FQGTGA. The CDR3 reads CASSLFSSDSYEQYF. In DNA form, the CDR3 reads TGTGCCAGCAGCTTATTTTCTAGCGACTCCTACGAGCAGTACTTC.

The chain carries TRBV6-6 and TRBJ2-5; D is undetermined. CDR3 length equals 15 residues. Trimming removed 4 bases at V and 1 base at J, with 13 bases between. The germline V gene encodes CDR1 MNHNY and CDR2 SVGAGI (reference sequence). The CDR3 sequence: CASSFPSTGQETQYF. As DNA, the CDR3 is TGTGCCAGCAGTTTTCCCTCCACGGGCCAAGAGACCCAGTACTTC.